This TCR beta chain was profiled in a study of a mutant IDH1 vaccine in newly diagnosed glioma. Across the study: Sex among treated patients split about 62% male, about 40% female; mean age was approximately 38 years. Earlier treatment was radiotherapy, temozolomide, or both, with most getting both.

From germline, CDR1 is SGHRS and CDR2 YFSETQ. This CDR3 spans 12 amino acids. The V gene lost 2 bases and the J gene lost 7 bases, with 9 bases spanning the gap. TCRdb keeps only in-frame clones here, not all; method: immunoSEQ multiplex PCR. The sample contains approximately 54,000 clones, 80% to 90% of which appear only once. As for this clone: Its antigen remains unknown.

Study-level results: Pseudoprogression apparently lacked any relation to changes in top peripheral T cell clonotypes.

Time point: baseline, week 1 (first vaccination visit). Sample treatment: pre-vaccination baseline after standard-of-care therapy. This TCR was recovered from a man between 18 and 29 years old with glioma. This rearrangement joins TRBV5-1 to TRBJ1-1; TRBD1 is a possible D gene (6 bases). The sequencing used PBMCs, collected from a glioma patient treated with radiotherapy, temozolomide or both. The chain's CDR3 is CASSLQGSEAFF. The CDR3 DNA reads TGCGCCAGCAGCTTACAGGGAAGTGAAGCTTTCTTT. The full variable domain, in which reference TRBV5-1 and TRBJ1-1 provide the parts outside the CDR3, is KAGVTQTPRYLIKTRGQQVTLSCSPISGHRSVSWYQQTPGQGLQFLFEYFSETQRNKGNFPGRFSGRQFSNSRSEMNVSTLELGDSALYLCASSLQGSEAFFGQGTRLTVV.